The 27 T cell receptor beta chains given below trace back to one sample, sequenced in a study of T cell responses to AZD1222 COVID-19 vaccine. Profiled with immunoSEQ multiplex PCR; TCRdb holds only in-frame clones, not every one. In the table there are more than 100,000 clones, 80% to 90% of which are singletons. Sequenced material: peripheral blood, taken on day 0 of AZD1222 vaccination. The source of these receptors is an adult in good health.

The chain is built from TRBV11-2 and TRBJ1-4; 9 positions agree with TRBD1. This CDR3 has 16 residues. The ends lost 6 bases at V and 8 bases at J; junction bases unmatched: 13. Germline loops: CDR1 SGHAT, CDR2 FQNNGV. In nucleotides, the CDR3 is TGTGCCAGCAGAGGGAACAGGGGGCAAGAGGAAGAAAAACTGTTTTTT. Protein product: CASRGNRGQEEEKLFF.

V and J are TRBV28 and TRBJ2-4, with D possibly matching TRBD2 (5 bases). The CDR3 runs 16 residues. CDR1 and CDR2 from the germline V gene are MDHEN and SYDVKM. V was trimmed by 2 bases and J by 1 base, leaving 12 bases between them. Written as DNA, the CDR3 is TGTGCCAGCAGTTTACCCGGACTGCGGGCCAAAAACATTCAGTACTTC. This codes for CASSLPGLRAKNIQYF.

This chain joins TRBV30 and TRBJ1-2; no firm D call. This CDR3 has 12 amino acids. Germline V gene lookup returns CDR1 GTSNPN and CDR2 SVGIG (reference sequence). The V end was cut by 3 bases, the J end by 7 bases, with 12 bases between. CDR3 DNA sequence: TGTGCCTGGAGCGATTATAGGTTTGGCTACACCTTC. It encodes CAWSDYRFGYTF.

CDR3 sequence (DNA): TGCGCCAGCAGCCCCAAGCAAAGGGTGGGAGATACGCAGTATTTT. It specifies CASSPKQRVGDTQYF. This chain connects TRBV4-3 to TRBJ2-3; D call uncertain. V lost 4 bases and J 5 bases, leaving 16 bases between the germline ends. This CDR3 has 15 amino acids. Germline CDR1 LGHNA, CDR2 YSLEER.

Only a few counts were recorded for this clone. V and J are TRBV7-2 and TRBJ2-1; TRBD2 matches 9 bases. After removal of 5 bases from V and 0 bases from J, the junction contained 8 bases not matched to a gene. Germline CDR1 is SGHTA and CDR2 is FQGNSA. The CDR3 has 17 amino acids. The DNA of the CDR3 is TGTGCCAGCAGCCCTCGGAGACTAGCGGCCTCCTACAATGAGCAGTTCTTC. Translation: CASSPRRLAASYNEQFF.

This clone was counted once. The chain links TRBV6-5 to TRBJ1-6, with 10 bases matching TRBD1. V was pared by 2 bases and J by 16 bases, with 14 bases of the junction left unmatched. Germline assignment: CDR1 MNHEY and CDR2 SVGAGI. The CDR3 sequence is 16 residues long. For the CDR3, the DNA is TGTGCCAGCAGTTACGTTATACGGGACAGGGGAAGGGGGCTCCACTTT. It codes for CASSYVIRDRGRGLHF.

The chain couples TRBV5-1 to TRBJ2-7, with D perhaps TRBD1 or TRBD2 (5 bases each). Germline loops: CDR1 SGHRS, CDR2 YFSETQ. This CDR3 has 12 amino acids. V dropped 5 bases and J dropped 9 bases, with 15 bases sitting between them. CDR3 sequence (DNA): TGCGCCAGCAGTCCAAGGGGACGGGCGCAGTACTTC. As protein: CASSPRGRAQYF.

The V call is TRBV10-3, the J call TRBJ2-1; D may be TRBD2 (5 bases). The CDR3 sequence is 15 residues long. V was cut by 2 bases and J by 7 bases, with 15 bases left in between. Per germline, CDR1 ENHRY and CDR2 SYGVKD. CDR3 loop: CAISEQDSGPNEQFF. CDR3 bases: TGTGCCATCAGTGAGCAGGACTCAGGCCCTAATGAGCAGTTCTTC.

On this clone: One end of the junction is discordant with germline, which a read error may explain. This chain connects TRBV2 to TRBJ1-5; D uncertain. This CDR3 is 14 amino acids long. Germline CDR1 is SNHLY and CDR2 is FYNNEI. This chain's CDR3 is CASSDSGSSQPQHF. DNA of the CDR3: TGTGCCAGCAGTGACTCGGGGAGCAGTCAGCCCCAGCATTTT. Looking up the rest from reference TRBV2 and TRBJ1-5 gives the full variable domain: EPEVTQTPSHQVTQMGQEVILRCVPISNHLYFYWYRQILGQKVEFLVSFYNNEISEKSEIFDDQFSVERPDGSNFTLKIRSTKLEDSAMYFCASSDSGSSQPQHFGDGTRLSIL.

CDR3 in amino acids: CASSWGTSGKKDTQYF. Here the CDR3 DNA reads TGTGCCAGCAGCTGGGGGACTAGCGGGAAGAAAGATACGCAGTATTTT. The chain is built from TRBV7-9 and TRBJ2-3; 13 positions agree with TRBD2. The CDR3 totals 16 residues. Germline V CDR1 and CDR2: SEHNR, FQNEAQ (reference sequence). The junction had 6 bases not matched to a gene; V was cut back by 4 bases and J by 5 bases.

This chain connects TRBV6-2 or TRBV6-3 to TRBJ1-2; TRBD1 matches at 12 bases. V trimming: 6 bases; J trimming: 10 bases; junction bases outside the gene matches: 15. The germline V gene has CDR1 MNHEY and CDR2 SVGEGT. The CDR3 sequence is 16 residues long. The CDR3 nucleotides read TGTGCCAGCAGCCCTGGGACAGGGGGCTCCGCGACCTCCTACACCTTC. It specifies CASSPGTGGSATSYTF.

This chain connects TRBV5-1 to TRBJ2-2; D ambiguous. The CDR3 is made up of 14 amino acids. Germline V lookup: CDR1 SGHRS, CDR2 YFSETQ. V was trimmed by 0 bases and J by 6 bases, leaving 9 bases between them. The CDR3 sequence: CASSLALGSGELFF. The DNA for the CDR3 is TGCGCCAGCAGCTTGGCATTGGGGTCCGGGGAGCTGTTTTTT.

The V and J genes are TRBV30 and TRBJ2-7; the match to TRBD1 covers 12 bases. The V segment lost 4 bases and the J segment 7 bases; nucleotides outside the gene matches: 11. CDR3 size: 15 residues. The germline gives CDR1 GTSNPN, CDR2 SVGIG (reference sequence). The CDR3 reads CAWTRGGQGAWEQYF. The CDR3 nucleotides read TGTGCCTGGACTCGAGGGGGACAGGGGGCGTGGGAGCAGTACTTC.

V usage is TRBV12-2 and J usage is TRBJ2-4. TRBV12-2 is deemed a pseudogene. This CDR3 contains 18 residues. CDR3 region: CASRTTARTELAKNIQYF. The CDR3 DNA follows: TGTGCAAGTCGCACGACCGCCCGGACGGAGCTAGCCAAAAACATTCAGTACTTC.

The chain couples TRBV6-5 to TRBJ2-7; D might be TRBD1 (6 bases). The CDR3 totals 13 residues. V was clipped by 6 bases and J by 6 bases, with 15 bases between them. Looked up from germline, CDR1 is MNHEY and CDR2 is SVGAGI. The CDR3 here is CASSVQGSSEQYF. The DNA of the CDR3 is TGTGCCAGCAGCGTACAGGGTTCTAGCGAGCAGTACTTC.

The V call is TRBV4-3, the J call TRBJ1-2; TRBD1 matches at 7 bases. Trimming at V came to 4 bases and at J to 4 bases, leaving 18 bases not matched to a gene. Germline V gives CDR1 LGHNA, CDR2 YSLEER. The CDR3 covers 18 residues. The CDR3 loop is CASSPTHNRGPDLYGYTF. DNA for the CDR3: TGCGCCAGCAGCCCAACCCATAACAGGGGCCCCGACCTCTATGGCTACACCTTC.

In DNA form, the CDR3 reads TGTGCCAGCAGTTTATCGATGGGCGCGCCCAAGCAGTTCTTC. The encoded protein is CASSLSMGAPKQFF. This chain uses TRBV27 with TRBJ2-1; D is unresolved. The CDR3 totals 14 residues. V lost 0 bases and J lost 11, with 14 bases in between. Germline lookup yields CDR1 MNHEY and CDR2 SMNVEV (reference sequence).

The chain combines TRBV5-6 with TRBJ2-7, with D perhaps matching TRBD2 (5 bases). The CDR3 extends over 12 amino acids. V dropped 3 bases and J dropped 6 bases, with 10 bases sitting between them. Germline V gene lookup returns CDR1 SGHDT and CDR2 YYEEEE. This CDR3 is CASSWVAGEQYF. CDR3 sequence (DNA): TGTGCCAGCAGCTGGGTCGCGGGCGAGCAGTACTTC.

The CDR3 nucleotides read TGCGCCAGCAGCCCCGACGTTCCAGCTCTCTCTGGAAACACCATATATTTT. Translating it yields CASSPDVPALSGNTIYF. The chain has TRBV5-1 and TRBJ1-3, with unresolved D. Germline V gene lookup returns CDR1 SGHRS and CDR2 YFSETQ. V lost 4 bases and J 0 bases, leaving 17 bases between the germline ends. The CDR3 is 17 residues long.

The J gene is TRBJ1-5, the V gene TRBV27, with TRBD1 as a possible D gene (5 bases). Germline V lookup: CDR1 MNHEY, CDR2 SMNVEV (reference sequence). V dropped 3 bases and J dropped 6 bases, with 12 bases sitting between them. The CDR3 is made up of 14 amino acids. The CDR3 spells CASSFNPRVQPQHF. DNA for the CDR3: TGTGCCAGCAGTTTTAATCCCAGGGTTCAGCCCCAGCATTTT.

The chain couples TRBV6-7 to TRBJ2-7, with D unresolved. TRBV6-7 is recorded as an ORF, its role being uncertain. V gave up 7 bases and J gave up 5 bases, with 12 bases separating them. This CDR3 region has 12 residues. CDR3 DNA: TGTGCCAGCAACGCCCACGCCAACGAGCAGTACTTC. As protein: CASNAHANEQYF.

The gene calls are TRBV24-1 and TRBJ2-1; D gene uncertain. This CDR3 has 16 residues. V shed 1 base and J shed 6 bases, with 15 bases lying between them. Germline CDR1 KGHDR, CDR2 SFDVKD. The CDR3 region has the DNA TGTGCCACCAGTGATTTCCCGACTCGTCTACGCAATGAGCAGTTCTTC. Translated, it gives CATSDFPTRLRNEQFF.

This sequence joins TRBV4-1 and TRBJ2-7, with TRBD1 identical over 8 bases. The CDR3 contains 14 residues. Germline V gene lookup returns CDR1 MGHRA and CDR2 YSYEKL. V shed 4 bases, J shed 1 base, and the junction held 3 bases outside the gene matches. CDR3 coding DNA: TGCGCCAGCAGCCCCCGGACAGGGTCCTACGAGCAGTACTTC. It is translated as CASSPRTGSYEQYF.

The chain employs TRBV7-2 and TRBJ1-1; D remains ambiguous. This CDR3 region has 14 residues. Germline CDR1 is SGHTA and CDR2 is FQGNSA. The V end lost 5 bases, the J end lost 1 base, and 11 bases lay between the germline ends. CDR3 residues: CASSPVAGNTEAFF. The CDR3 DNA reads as TGTGCCAGCAGCCCAGTCGCTGGGAACACTGAAGCTTTCTTT.

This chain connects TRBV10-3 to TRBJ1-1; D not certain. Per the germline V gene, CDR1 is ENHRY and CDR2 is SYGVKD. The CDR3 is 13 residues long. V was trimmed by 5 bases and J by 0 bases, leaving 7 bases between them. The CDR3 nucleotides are TGTGCCATCAGTTCAGGATTGAACACTGAAGCTTTCTTT. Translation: CAISSGLNTEAFF.

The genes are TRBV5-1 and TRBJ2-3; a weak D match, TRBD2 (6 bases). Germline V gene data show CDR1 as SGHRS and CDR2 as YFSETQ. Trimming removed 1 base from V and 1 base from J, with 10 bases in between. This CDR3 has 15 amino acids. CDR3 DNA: TGCGCCAGCAGCTTGTCCGGGAGAGGCACAGATACGCAGTATTTT. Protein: CASSLSGRGTDTQYF.

The CDR3 DNA is TGTGCCAGTAGTATAGACTCCACAGGGATTCAGCCCCAGCATTTT. This sequence encodes CASSIDSTGIQPQHF. V and J are TRBV19 and TRBJ1-5; D might be TRBD1 (6 bases). V lost 0 bases and J 6 bases, leaving 12 bases between the germline ends. This CDR3 comprises 15 residues. Germline CDR1 is LNHDA and CDR2 is SQIVND (reference sequence).